The entry below gives a single T cell receptor beta chain sequence along with its context. Per the original data handling: Using reference gene primer amplification, nucleated cell counts were estimated. TCRdb keeps only in-frame clones here, not all; method: immunoSEQ multiplex PCR. V and J calls and clone size are copied from that table; D and trimming were computed from the DNA. Of 40,000 to 50,000 clones in the sample, 70% to 90% were seen once. The sample originates from a study of blood T cell repertoires in COVID-19. Study background: Spain, Italy and the United States supplied samples that represented acute and convalescent COVID-19. From T cells, B-cell-depleted T cells, or PBMCs came the material, which was cDNA or gDNA.

V was trimmed by 3 bases and J by 7 bases, leaving 10 bases between them. The CDR3 consists of 13 residues. CDR1 MNHNS and CDR2 SASEGT come from the germline V gene. The receptor was derived from a woman at least 80 years old with acute or convalescent COVID-19. The V and J genes are TRBV6-1 and TRBJ1-5; D is undetermined. Sequenced: peripheral blood. In nucleotides, the CDR3 is TGTGCCAGCAGTGACGAAAAACGGCAGCCCCAGCATTTT. Protein product: CASSDEKRQPQHF.